Listed here are 12 T cell receptor beta chains from one sample, sequenced in a study of early stage breast cancer tumors. Assay used: immunoSEQ multiplex PCR; TCRdb lists only in-frame clones, some missing. The sample comprises 55,000 to 70,000 clones, around 80% of which are singletons, and around 4.7% rests with the top ten. Sequenced: blood. Receptors were obtained from a person aged 40-50 years with breast cancer.

This sequence joins TRBV10-3 and TRBJ2-7; 11 bases align to TRBD2. V trimming: 9 bases; J trimming: 6 bases; junction bases outside the gene matches: 7. The CDR3 runs 13 residues. Germline V gene lookup returns CDR1 ENHRY and CDR2 SYGVKD. The CDR3 DNA reads TGTGCCATGGGACTAGCGGTCGGAGGCGAGCAGTACTTC. As protein: CAMGLAVGGEQYF.

The chain joins TRBV30 to TRBJ1-2, with D maybe TRBD1 (6 bases). Trimming took off 3 bases at V and 5 bases at J, with 10 bases between the two ends. Germline V gene lookup returns CDR1 GTSNPN and CDR2 SVGIG (reference sequence). The length of the CDR3 is 12 residues. CDR3 sequence reads: CAWRWTAYGYTF. The CDR3, as DNA: TGTGCCTGGAGATGGACAGCTTATGGCTACACCTTC. The full variable domain, completed using reference TRBV30 and TRBJ1-2, is SQTIHQWPATLVQPVGSPLSLECTVEGTSNPNLYWYRQAAGRGLQLLFYSVGIGQISSEVPQNLSASRPQDRQFILSSKKLLLSDSGFYLCAWRWTAYGYTFGSGTRLTVV.

This clone was recorded a few times. The V gene is TRBV10-3, the J gene TRBJ1-5; D may be TRBD1 (6 bases). CDR3 size: 17 residues. Germline CDR1 ENHRY, CDR2 SYGVKD. Trimming took 0 bases from V and 5 from J, leaving 17 bases between them. The chain's CDR3 is CAISESGGSLFYQPQHF. In nucleotides, the CDR3 is TGTGCCATCAGTGAGTCAGGGGGTTCCCTCTTCTATCAGCCCCAGCATTTT.

Only one count was recorded for this clone. V usage is TRBV19 and J usage is TRBJ2-1; TRBD2 matches at 13 bases. The CDR3 is made up of 17 amino acids. The ends lost 5 bases at V and 1 base at J; junction bases unmatched: 5. Germline V gene sequence: CDR1 LNHDA, CDR2 SQIVND (reference sequence). The CDR3 bases are TGTGCCAGTAGTCCCCGGACTAGCGGGAGTTCCTACAATGAGCAGTTCTTC. This gives the protein CASSPRTSGSSYNEQFF.

V is TRBV19 and J is TRBJ1-1; weak D call: TRBD1 (5 bases). Trimming took off 6 bases at V and 3 bases at J, with 17 bases between the two ends. The CDR3 extends over 15 amino acids. Germline lookup yields CDR1 LNHDA and CDR2 SQIVND (reference sequence). The CDR3 spells CASREGRRRYTEAFF. The CDR3 DNA reads as TGTGCCAGTAGGGAGGGGCGGAGAAGGTACACTGAAGCTTTCTTT.

This rearrangement joins TRBV28 to TRBJ2-5; 10 bases agree with TRBD2. With V trimmed by 1 base and J by 1 base, 3 bases remained unmatched. Germline V gene data show CDR1 as MDHEN and CDR2 as SYDVKM. The CDR3 spans 16 residues. CDR3 sequence reads: CASSLSSGSPQETQYF. The CDR3 DNA follows: TGTGCCAGCAGTTTATCTAGCGGGAGTCCCCAAGAGACCCAGTACTTC.

This clone occurred a few times. The chain employs TRBV7-8 and TRBJ1-5; possible D gene TRBD1, 6 bases. The CDR3 is made up of 12 amino acids. Trimming took 1 base from V and 11 from J, leaving 9 bases between them. The germline V gene has CDR1 SGHVS and CDR2 FQNEAQ. CDR3 region: CASSLERQAQHF. For the CDR3, the DNA is TGTGCCAGCAGCTTAGAACGACAGGCCCAGCATTTT. The entire variable domain, with the rest obtained from reference TRBV7-8 and TRBJ1-5, is as follows: GAGVSQSPRYKVAKRGQDVALRCDPISGHVSLFWYQQALGQGPEFLTYFQNEAQLDKSGLPSDRFFAERPEGSVSTLKIQRTQQEDSAVYLCASSLERQAQHFGDGTRLSIL.

This chain links TRBV13 with TRBJ2-1; D call uncertain. The CDR3 contains 16 residues. CDR1 is PRHDT, CDR2 FYEKMQ, per germline (reference sequence). The V gene lost 5 bases and the J gene lost 0 bases, with 14 bases spanning the gap. The CDR3 sequence: CASSIRSIGSYNEQFF. CDR3 DNA sequence: TGTGCCAGCAGCATTCGGTCTATTGGCTCCTACAATGAGCAGTTCTTC.

V and J are TRBV19 and TRBJ2-2, with TRBD1 identical over 7 bases. The CDR3 extends over 18 amino acids. V lost 0 bases and J lost 3; bases outside the gene matches: 10. Germline CDR1 reads LNHDA; CDR2 reads SQIVND (reference sequence). The CDR3 bases are TGTGCCAGTAGTATAGATCTATCCGACAGGGTATACACCGGGGAGCTGTTTTTT. It is translated as CASSIDLSDRVYTGELFF.

This chain links TRBV4-1 with TRBJ1-1; tentative D call: TRBD1 (5 bases). This CDR3 is built from 17 residues. With 0 bases removed from V and 4 bases from J, the gap between germline ends came to 18 bases. Germline V CDR1 and CDR2: MGHRA, YSYEKL. The CDR3 loop reads CASSQDREAGPGTEAFF. CDR3 in DNA: TGCGCCAGCAGCCAAGACAGGGAGGCCGGTCCGGGCACTGAAGCTTTCTTT.

The CDR3 sequence: CARNLGPTKTQYF. The CDR3 nucleotides read TGTGCCAGAAACTTGGGACCGACTAAAACCCAGTACTTC. The chain combines TRBV14 with TRBJ2-5; D tentatively reads TRBD1 or TRBD2 (5 bases each). The CDR3 is made up of 13 amino acids. Germline lookup yields CDR1 SGHDN and CDR2 FVKESK. V was trimmed by 9 bases and J by 8 bases, leaving 19 bases between them.

The rearrangement links TRBV5-1 to TRBJ2-2; D gene unclear. Germline lookup yields CDR1 SGHRS and CDR2 YFSETQ. V gave up 0 bases and J gave up 4 bases, with 7 bases separating them. This CDR3 comprises 14 residues. CDR3 region: CASSLGQSTGELFF. Here the CDR3 DNA reads TGCGCCAGCAGCTTGGGGCAGAGCACCGGGGAGCTGTTTTTT.